Below, 25 T cell receptor beta chains from the same sample are listed, as sequenced in a study of blood T cells in healthy people across ages. For the second PCR, which ran for about 7 to 11 cycles, a sample-barcoded 5' primer and a J-beta primer mix were used. MiXCR, applied by TCRdb to the 5' RACE reads, yields one record per CDR3 protein. The top ten clones hold 15% to 19% of a sample with 550,000 to 650,000 distinct CDR3 sequences, 25% to 30% of them seen once. Sequencing was done on a sample of blood. The origin of the receptors is a woman of 80 years or more in good health.

V and J are TRBV10-3 and TRBJ2-5; 12 bases agree with TRBD1. This CDR3 is built from 15 residues. From germline, CDR1 is ENHRY and CDR2 SYGVKD. Trimming removed 3 bases from V and 7 bases from J; junction bases left unmatched: 6. CDR3 DNA sequence: TGTGCCATCAGTGACCCGGGACAGGGGGCGCGGACCCAGTACTTC. Translated: CAISDPGQGARTQYF.

This clonotype came up a few times. The chain is built from TRBV5-1 and TRBJ2-3, with 7 nucleotides matching TRBD1. Germline-derived CDR1 and CDR2 are SGHRS and YFSETQ. V lost 0 bases to trimming and J lost 10 bases; unmatched junction nucleotides: 14. The CDR3 is 16 residues long. CDR3 nucleotides: TGCGCCAGCAGCTTGGAAACAGGGGCCGTCCTGAATGCGCAGTATTTT. Amino acids: CASSLETGAVLNAQYF. The whole variable domain, filled in from reference TRBV5-1 and TRBJ2-3, reads KAGVTQTPRYLIKTRGQQVTLSCSPISGHRSVSWYQQTPGQGLQFLFEYFSETQRNKGNFPGRFSGRQFSNSRSEMNVSTLELGDSALYLCASSLETGAVLNAQYFGPGTRLTVL.

Many counts were recorded for this clonotype. This rearrangement joins TRBV12-3 or TRBV12-4 to TRBJ2-1; D is possibly TRBD2 (6 bases). This CDR3 is 15 amino acids long. Trimming removed 5 bases at V and 7 bases at J, with 18 bases between. This chain's CDR3 is CASSPPGTLGNEQFF. In nucleotides, the CDR3 is TGTGCCAGCAGTCCCCCCGGGACTTTAGGGAATGAGCAGTTCTTC.

There are many counts of this clonotype. The V and J genes are TRBV20-1 and TRBJ2-7; 7 bases line up with TRBD2. J lost 1 base, V lost 6 bases, and 12 bases had no gene match. This CDR3 is built from 15 residues. Germline loops: CDR1 DFQATT, CDR2 SNEGSKA (reference sequence). The CDR3 nucleotides are TGCAGTGCAAATCCCTTCAGCGGGGCGTCCTACGAGCAGTACTTC. Protein product: CSANPFSGASYEQYF.

On this clonotype itself: This may stem from a read error, because a much larger clone lies one nucleotide away. The CDR3 is CASSDPGNGYIF. Written as DNA, the CDR3 is TGTGCCAGCAGTGATCCCGGGAATGGCTACATCTTC. The V gene is TRBV2, the J gene TRBJ1-2; D is unclear. CDR1 is SNHLY, CDR2 FYNNEI, per germline. The CDR3 has 12 amino acids.

This clonotype showed up many times. This sequence joins TRBV7-9 and TRBJ1-5; D is unresolved. Germline CDR1 SEHNR, CDR2 FQNEAQ (reference sequence). The CDR3 runs 14 residues. The V and J ends lost 6 bases and 4 bases respectively, with 13 bases between them. CDR3 DNA: TGTGCCAGCAGTCCAGGCGGCGGGAATCAGCCCCAGCATTTT. Protein: CASSPGGGNQPQHF.

This clonotype was counted a few times. J is TRBJ1-1 and V is TRBV7-9; D may be TRBD1 (6 bases). Deletions cut 1 base from V and 5 bases from J, with 17 bases between. This CDR3 has 16 amino acids. Germline V gene sequence: CDR1 SEHNR, CDR2 FQNEAQ (reference sequence). The CDR3 loop reads CASSLGGGGGGTEAFF. CDR3 in DNA: TGTGCCAGCAGCTTAGGGGGCGGGGGCGGAGGGACTGAAGCTTTCTTT.

This sequence joins TRBV15 and TRBJ2-5, with D maybe TRBD2 (5 bases). V lost 0 bases to trimming and J lost 4 bases, with 6 bases between them. Germline V gives CDR1 LNHNV, CDR2 YYDKDF (reference sequence). This CDR3 region has 13 residues. CDR3 nucleotides: TGTGCCACCAGCAGAGATGGGAGAGAGACCCAGTACTTC. It specifies CATSRDGRETQYF.

A remark on this clonotype: The CDR3 does not end in the conserved phenylalanine or tryptophan, so this is likely a read error. The rearrangement links TRBV6-1 to TRBJ2-5; TRBD2 is a possible D gene (7 bases). CDR3 length: 13 amino acids. Germline loops: CDR1 MNHNS, CDR2 SASEGT. V gave up 8 bases and J gave up 5 bases, with 15 bases separating them. The DNA for the CDR3 is TGTGCCAGCGGAGGGGGGGCCTGGGAGACCCAGTACTTG. It encodes CASGGGAWETQYL.

This clonotype was counted many times. V is TRBV5-1 and J is TRBJ1-6; D remains ambiguous. The V end lost 0 bases, the J end lost 14 bases, and 15 bases lay between the germline ends. The V gene's germline CDR1 is SGHRS and CDR2 YFSETQ. The CDR3 runs to 14 residues. The CDR3 DNA sequence: TGCGCCAGCAGCTTGGACGCGACATTGGGATCCCTCCACTTT. Amino acids: CASSLDATLGSLHF.

This clonotype appeared a few times. The V and J genes are TRBV5-4 and TRBJ1-4; D is unresolved. Germline V lookup: CDR1 SGHNT, CDR2 YYREEE (reference sequence). This CDR3 region has 15 residues. Deletions cut 3 bases from V and 5 bases from J, with 14 bases between. CDR3 DNA: TGTGCCAGCAGCTACGTACGAGGTGGGAATGAAAAACTGTTTTTT. Translation: CASSYVRGGNEKLFF.

For this clonotype: This sequence may be a read error, since a much larger clone differs from it by one base. This rearrangement joins TRBV4-3 to TRBJ2-3, with no clear D. The germline V gene encodes CDR1 LGHNA and CDR2 YSLEER. The length of the CDR3 is 13 residues. CDR3: CASSQDTPDTRYF. The CDR3 DNA follows: TGCGCCAGCAGCCAAGATACCCCAGATACGCGGTATTTT.

A note on this clonotype: Compared with germline, one end of the junction differs, possibly owing to a read error. CDR3 in DNA: TGTGCCAGCAGCCCCCAAGGGAGCCCCGAGTATTCTAACTATGGCTGCACCTTC. Translated: CASSPQGSPEYSNYGCTF. This chain joins TRBV6-1 and TRBJ1-2, with D uncertain. The CDR3 spans 18 residues. The germline CDR1 and CDR2 sequences are MNHNS and SASEGT.

This clonotype was recorded at least ten times. The chain couples TRBV5-1 to TRBJ2-1, with a possible D match to TRBD2 (7 bases). Germline CDR1 reads SGHRS; CDR2 reads YFSETQ. The length of the CDR3 is 14 residues. The CDR3 loop is CATGSGGNYNEQFF. The CDR3 nucleotides read TGCGCTACAGGGTCCGGGGGGAATTACAATGAGCAGTTCTTC.

Worth noting for this clonotype: A junction boundary mismatches the germline segment, possibly from a read error. The chain combines TRBV20-1 with TRBJ1-2; 7 bases map to TRBD1. Germline V lookup: CDR1 DFQATT, CDR2 SNEGSKA (reference sequence). The length of the CDR3 is 13 residues. The CDR3, as DNA: TGCAGTGCCACCCGCCCAGGGCGAGGGGGCTGCACCTTC. As protein: CSATRPGRGGCTF.

In this sample, this clonotype turned up many times. V is TRBV7-9 and J is TRBJ2-1; TRBD1 agrees at 8 bases. The J segment lost 10 bases and the V segment lost 3 bases, leaving 8 bases of the junction unmatched. CDR3 length: 14 amino acids. Germline V gene sequence: CDR1 SEHNR, CDR2 FQNEAQ (reference sequence). The DNA of the CDR3 is TGTGCCAGCAGCTTGACAGGGGCGGTTTGGGAGCAGTTCTTC. Translating gives CASSLTGAVWEQFF.

This chain uses TRBV20-1 with TRBJ2-4; TRBD2 is a possible D gene (6 bases). The J call may be in error: the DNA end matches TRBJ2-7 better. This CDR3 contains 14 residues. Germline CDR1 DFQATT, CDR2 SNEGSKA (reference sequence). The CDR3 region is CSVVRRTGGYEQYF. The CDR3, as DNA: TGCAGCGTTGTCCGGCGTACTGGAGGGTACGAGCAGTACTTC.

This clonotype was recorded many times. The chain recombines TRBV7-2 with TRBJ2-1; D is unresolved. Germline CDR1 and CDR2: SGHTA and FQGNSA. Trimming cost V 5 bases and J 4 bases, with 12 bases left between them. The length of the CDR3 is 14 residues. CDR3 protein: CASSPDGRYNEQFF. The DNA of the CDR3 is TGTGCCAGCAGCCCCGACGGCAGATACAATGAGCAGTTCTTC.

This clonotype has ten or more counts. This sequence joins TRBV6-5 and TRBJ1-2, with a tentative D call TRBD1 (5 bases). The ends were cut back, 5 bases at V and 2 bases at J, with 12 bases in the middle. Germline assignment: CDR1 MNHEY and CDR2 SVGAGI. The CDR3 length is 14 residues. CDR3 coding DNA: TGTGCCAGCAGTCCCGACAGTTGGAACTATGGCTACACCTTC. The encoded protein is CASSPDSWNYGYTF.

This clonotype was detected ten times or more. The CDR3 coding sequence is TGCAGGCCGCCCCGTAGCGGATTATACAATGAGCAGTTCTTC. Translation: CRPPRSGLYNEQFF. V and J are TRBV20-1 and TRBJ2-1, with D tentatively TRBD2 (6 bases). Germline V gene sequence: CDR1 DFQATT, CDR2 SNEGSKA (reference sequence). This CDR3 has 14 amino acids.

The genes are TRBV7-2 and TRBJ1-1, with D perhaps matching TRBD1 (5 bases). The CDR3 is 15 amino acids. In germline, CDR1 is SGHTA, CDR2 FQGNSA. V shed 5 bases and J shed 2 bases, with 15 bases lying between them. The CDR3 DNA follows: TGTGCCAGCAGCCGCCCCGGGGGGAGAAACACTGAAGCTTTCTTT. Its protein is CASSRPGGRNTEAFF.

This clonotype has a single count. The chain carries TRBV5-1 and TRBJ2-3; TRBD1 matches 8 bases. The germline gives CDR1 SGHRS, CDR2 YFSETQ. This CDR3 is built from 14 residues. V was pared by 7 bases and J by 6 bases, with 10 bases of the junction left unmatched. The DNA of the CDR3 is TGCGCCAGCTCGCTGGAGGACAGGGCCGATACGCAGTATTTT. Protein sequence: CASSLEDRADTQYF.

As regards this clonotype: An end of the junction does not agree with germline; a read error may underlie this. The chain is built from TRBV7-3 and TRBJ2-1, with a tentative D call TRBD2 (5 bases). The DNA end is more similar to TRBJ2-7, so the J call may be wrong. Germline CDR1 SGHTA, CDR2 FQGTGA. The CDR3 length is 16 residues. The CDR3 spells CANSSTGKSSYNEQYF. The CDR3 DNA reads as TGTGCCAACAGCTCGACGGGGAAAAGCTCCTACAATGAGCAGTACTTC.

This clonotype came up a few times. V and J are TRBV20-1 and TRBJ2-1; perhaps TRBD2 as D (5 bases). Germline V CDR1 and CDR2: DFQATT, SNEGSKA (reference sequence). This CDR3 has 12 residues. V was trimmed by 3 bases and J by 5 bases, leaving 8 bases between them. CDR3: CSARKGDNEQFF. DNA for the CDR3: TGCAGTGCTAGGAAGGGAGACAATGAGCAGTTCTTC.

Turning to this clonotype: A much larger clone is a single base away; this may be a read error. The rearrangement links TRBV6-6 to TRBJ1-1, with 10 bases aligning to TRBD1. The germline gives CDR1 MNHNY, CDR2 SVGAGI (reference sequence). The CDR3 runs to 15 residues. The CDR3 DNA reads TGTGCCGGCAGTCCGACAGGGGGCTGGAGCACTGAAGCTTTCTTT. Translating gives CAGSPTGGWSTEAFF.